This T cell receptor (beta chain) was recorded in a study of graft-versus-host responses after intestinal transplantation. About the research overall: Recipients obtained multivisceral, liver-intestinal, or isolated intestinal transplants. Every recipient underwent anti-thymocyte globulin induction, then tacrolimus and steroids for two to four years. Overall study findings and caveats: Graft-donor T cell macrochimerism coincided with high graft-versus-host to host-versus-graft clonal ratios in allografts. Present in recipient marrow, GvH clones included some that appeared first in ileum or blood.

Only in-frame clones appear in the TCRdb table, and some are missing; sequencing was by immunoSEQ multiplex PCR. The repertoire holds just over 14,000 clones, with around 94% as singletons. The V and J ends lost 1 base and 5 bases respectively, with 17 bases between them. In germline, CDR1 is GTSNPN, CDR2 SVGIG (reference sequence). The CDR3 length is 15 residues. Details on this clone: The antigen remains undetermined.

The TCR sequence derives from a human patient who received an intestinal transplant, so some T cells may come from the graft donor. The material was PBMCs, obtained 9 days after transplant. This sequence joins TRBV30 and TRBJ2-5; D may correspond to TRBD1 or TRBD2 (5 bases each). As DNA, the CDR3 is TGTGCCTGGAGTGAGTGGGGCGGGTTAGGTGAGACCCAGTACTTC. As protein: CAWSEWGGLGETQYF.